These 20 T cell receptor beta chains originate from one sample sequenced in a study of shared clonotypes between healthy human individuals. Sequenced by immunoSEQ multiplex PCR; TCRdb stores in-frame clones only, minus some. Of some 1,100,000 clones detected, around 82% appear once; the ten largest clones hold 0.5% to 0.6%. The sample taken for sequencing was memory CD4+ T cells from PBMCs. Subset defined: CD45RA-negative fraction. The receptors were sampled from a man aged 18 to 30 in good health. Some clones in this sample may be carry-over from other donors' samples.

The chain joins TRBV19 to TRBJ1-1; D gene unclear. Germline loops: CDR1 LNHDA, CDR2 SQIVND (reference sequence). This CDR3 comprises 13 residues. With 6 bases removed from V and 1 base from J, the gap between germline ends came to 9 bases. Here the CDR3 reads CASRSRQNTEAFF. CDR3 DNA sequence: TGTGCCAGTAGATCCCGCCAGAACACTGAAGCTTTCTTT.

This clone appeared a single time. The chain recombines TRBV5-1 with TRBJ2-6; 9 bases are shared with TRBD1. Germline V gene lookup returns CDR1 SGHRS and CDR2 YFSETQ. This CDR3 contains 19 residues. V shed 5 bases and J 0 bases; nucleotides not matched to a gene: 12. CDR3 sequence reads: CASRQAPGQGYSGANVLTF. The DNA for the CDR3 is TGCGCCAGCAGGCAGGCCCCGGGACAGGGTTACTCTGGGGCCAACGTCCTGACTTTC.

This chain uses TRBV5-1 with TRBJ2-1; weak D call: TRBD1 (6 bases). The CDR3 has 13 amino acids. Germline values: CDR1 SGHRS, CDR2 YFSETQ. With 4 bases removed from V and 3 bases from J, the gap between germline ends came to 8 bases. CDR3 nucleotide sequence: TGCGCCAGCAGCAAGGACAGCTACAATGAGCAGTTCTTC. Protein: CASSKDSYNEQFF.

The J gene is TRBJ2-1, the V gene TRBV27; TRBD2 agrees at 12 bases. J lost 4 bases, V lost 6 bases, and 7 bases had no gene match. Germline V gene sequence: CDR1 MNHEY, CDR2 SMNVEV (reference sequence). This CDR3 has 16 amino acids. CDR3 in amino acids: CASRIRTSGDYNEQFF. The CDR3 region has the DNA TGTGCCAGCAGAATAAGGACTAGCGGGGATTACAATGAGCAGTTCTTC.

This clone occurred many times. The rearrangement links TRBV5-1 to TRBJ2-7, with 12 bases fitting TRBD2. V was pared by 3 bases and J by 3 bases, with 4 bases of the junction left unmatched. Germline V gene data show CDR1 as SGHRS and CDR2 as YFSETQ. CDR3 length: 15 amino acids. This chain's CDR3 is CASSSRTSGIYEQYF. For the CDR3, the DNA is TGCGCCAGCAGCTCGCGGACTAGCGGGATCTACGAGCAGTACTTC.

V is TRBV28 and J is TRBJ2-7; TRBD2 matches at 10 bases. CDR3 size: 13 residues. V trimming: 10 bases; J trimming: 7 bases; junction bases outside the gene matches: 10. The V gene's germline CDR1 is MDHEN and CDR2 SYDVKM. CDR3 sequence (DNA): TGTGCCACCAGACTAGCGGGTTGGGTAGAGCAGTACTTC. This translates into CATRLAGWVEQYF.

This clone was observed once. The V call is TRBV6-6, the J call TRBJ2-5; possibly TRBD2 for D (5 bases). Per the germline V gene, CDR1 is MNHNY and CDR2 is SVGAGI (reference sequence). Trimming shortened V by 5 bases and J by 1 base, and 11 bases separated the two germline ends. The length of the CDR3 is 14 residues. This chain's CDR3 is CASSKLVSQETQYF. CDR3 DNA: TGTGCCAGCAGTAAACTAGTAAGCCAAGAGACCCAGTACTTC.

This chain links TRBV9 with TRBJ2-7; D is unclear. V was cut by 0 bases and J by 1 base, with 11 bases left in between. Germline CDR1 and CDR2: SGDLS and YYNGEE. CDR3 length equals 15 residues. CDR3 sequence reads: CASSVAPLGSYEQYF. CDR3 DNA: TGTGCCAGCAGCGTAGCCCCCTTGGGGTCCTACGAGCAGTACTTC.

This chain links TRBV11-2 with TRBJ2-1; TRBD2 is a possible D gene (6 bases). CDR1 is SGHAT, CDR2 FQNNGV, per germline. The V gene lost 2 bases and the J gene lost 5 bases, with 13 bases spanning the gap. The CDR3 spans 15 residues. CDR3 loop: CASSLIRGRDNEQFF. The CDR3 coding sequence is TGTGCCAGCAGCTTAATCCGGGGGAGAGACAATGAGCAGTTCTTC.

V usage is TRBV9 and J usage is TRBJ2-2, with D unresolved. Trimming took 0 bases from V and 4 from J, leaving 7 bases between them. CDR3 length: 14 amino acids. CDR1 SGDLS and CDR2 YYNGEE come from the germline V gene. CDR3 sequence reads: CASSVALSTGELFF. As DNA, the CDR3 is TGTGCCAGCAGCGTAGCACTTTCCACCGGGGAGCTGTTTTTT.

The chain has TRBV5-8 and TRBJ1-5; TRBD1 might be the D (6 bases). Trimming removed 4 bases from V and 4 bases from J, with 12 bases in between. The CDR3 is 14 residues long. Germline V gene lookup returns CDR1 SGHTS and CDR2 YDEGEE. CDR3 nucleotides: TGTGCCAGCAGCACGGACAGCAGAAATCAGCCCCAGCATTTT. Its protein product is CASSTDSRNQPQHF.

This chain connects TRBV5-4 to TRBJ1-2; no clear D. Germline V gives CDR1 SGHNT, CDR2 YYREEE (reference sequence). V was clipped by 2 bases and J by 6 bases, with 8 bases between them. The CDR3 sequence is 12 residues long. As DNA, the CDR3 is TGTGCCAGCAGCTTCGAAAGGGATGGCTACACCTTC. Translation: CASSFERDGYTF.

This chain uses TRBV7-8 with TRBJ1-2, with D perhaps TRBD1 (5 bases). The germline CDR1 and CDR2 sequences are SGHVS and FQNEAQ. V lost 1 base and J 4 bases, leaving 10 bases between the germline ends. The CDR3 spans 14 residues. DNA for the CDR3: TGTGCCAGCAGCTTAGACACCGGGGGCTATGGCTACACCTTC. This sequence encodes CASSLDTGGYGYTF.

CDR3 in DNA: TGTGCCAGCAGCTTAGCAGTCAGTCCGGTGAACACTGAAGCTTTCTTT. Its protein product is CASSLAVSPVNTEAFF. The chain combines TRBV7-9 with TRBJ1-1; D is ambiguous. The V end was cut by 0 bases, the J end by 0 bases, with 11 bases between. This CDR3 region has 16 residues. CDR1 and CDR2 (germline): SEHNR, FQNEAQ (reference sequence).

This chain links TRBV5-1 with TRBJ1-3; 7 positions match TRBD1. Germline trimming cut 4 bases from V and 7 bases from J; bases unmatched to any gene: 8. CDR3 length equals 14 residues. Per germline, CDR1 SGHRS and CDR2 YFSETQ. CDR3 protein: CASSLGQEENTIYF. CDR3 bases: TGCGCCAGCAGCCTCGGACAGGAGGAGAACACCATATATTTT.

The chain links TRBV6-1 to TRBJ1-3; D call uncertain. CDR3 length: 12 residues. V was trimmed by 3 bases and J by 3 bases, leaving 3 bases between them. Germline assignment: CDR1 MNHNS and CDR2 SASEGT. In nucleotides, the CDR3 is TGTGCCAGCAGTGAGAGTGGAAACACCATATATTTT. It translates to CASSESGNTIYF.

With respect to this clone: One junction end disagrees with the germline gene, perhaps due to a read error. The V call is TRBV7-2, the J call TRBJ1-4; D perhaps matches TRBD1 (5 bases). CDR1 SGHTA and CDR2 FQGNSA come from the germline V gene. This CDR3 has 13 amino acids. CDR3 DNA sequence: TGCGCCAGCAGCCAAGAATCCAGGGCAAGACTGTTTTTT. Translation gives CASSQESRARLFF. The entire variable domain, with the rest obtained from reference TRBV7-2 and TRBJ1-4, is as follows: GAGVSQSPSNKVTEKGKDVELRCDPISGHTALYWYRQSLGQGLEFLIYFQGNSAPDKSGLPSDRFSAERTGGSVSTLTIQRTQQEDSAVYLCASSQESRARLFFGSGTQLSVL.

The chain employs TRBV2 and TRBJ2-7, with a possible D match to TRBD2 (7 bases). Germline CDR1 SNHLY, CDR2 FYNNEI. The CDR3 runs 17 residues. With 3 bases removed from V and 0 bases from J, the gap between germline ends came to 18 bases. This CDR3 is CASSDEGGSGFSYEQYF. In DNA, the CDR3 is TGTGCCAGCAGTGACGAGGGGGGTAGCGGGTTCTCCTACGAGCAGTACTTC.

The chain couples TRBV28 to TRBJ1-2; D is perhaps TRBD1 (5 bases). Germline-derived CDR1 and CDR2 are MDHEN and SYDVKM. This CDR3 contains 13 residues. Trimming removed 6 bases at V and 5 bases at J, with 13 bases between. CDR3 bases: TGTGCCAGCAGAACGACAGCCCCTTATGGCTACACCTTC. Translated, it gives CASRTTAPYGYTF.

The chain is built from TRBV7-2 and TRBJ2-1; tentative D call: TRBD1 (6 bases). The CDR3 is 17 amino acids. CDR1 and CDR2 (germline): SGHTA, FQGNSA. V was trimmed by 2 bases and J by 2 bases, leaving 16 bases between them. CDR3 nucleotides: TGTGCCAGCAGCTTATTTGGGCGGACAGCAACCTACAATGAGCAGTTCTTC. Translation gives CASSLFGRTATYNEQFF. The full variable domain, rest sourced from reference TRBV7-2 and TRBJ2-1, is GAGVSQSPSNKVTEKGKDVELRCDPISGHTALYWYRQSLGQGLEFLIYFQGNSAPDKSGLPSDRFSAERTGGSVSTLTIQRTQQEDSAVYLCASSLFGRTATYNEQFFGPGTRLTVL.